This T cell receptor beta chain was recovered during a study of beta chain features in type 1 diabetes. Study-wide findings and caveats: A moderate, significant TCRB CDR3 shortening appeared in type 1 diabetes across four CD4+ subsets. Comparison showed that naive, central memory and Treg TCRB repertoires appeared more similar among patients than among healthy donors.

Per the germline V gene, CDR1 is SGHRS and CDR2 is YFSETQ. The CDR3 contains 14 residues. V was pared by 5 bases and J by 8 bases, with 9 bases of the junction left unmatched. Expressed TCRB transcripts were sequenced, since all the RNA that had been isolated was reverse transcribed. Sequenced by immunoSEQ multiplex PCR; TCRdb stores in-frame clones only, minus some. This sample yields about half a million clones, of which 30% are seen a single time; almost 0.065% belongs to the top ten. Turning to this clone: No antigen is known for it.

The chain has TRBV5-1 and TRBJ2-2; 7 positions agree with TRBD1. This receptor was obtained from a man aged 18 to 29 in good health. The source material was naive CD4+ T cells from blood. The CDR3 is CASSSTGMAGELFF. The CDR3 coding sequence is TGCGCCAGCAGTTCGACAGGGATGGCGGGGGAGCTGTTTTTT.